Sequencing of this T cell receptor beta chain was carried out in a study of OX40 agonist ivuxolimab in advanced cancers. As for the study more broadly: Ivuxolimab was an agonistic, fully human IgG2 monoclonal antibody directed against OX40 (CD134), a costimulatory receptor. Patients were allowed to have had prior anti-PD-1, anti-PD-L1 or anti-CTLA-4 therapy, and 30% to 50% of the dose-escalation patients had previously received checkpoint inhibitors. Partial responses occurred in three dose-escalation patients: two with cutaneous melanoma and one with hepatocellular carcinoma. The paper covers the monotherapy dose-escalation part of the phase I ivuxolimab trial, which included N of about 50 patients. The purpose of peripheral TCRbeta sequencing was to test whether ivuxolimab changed TCR sequence diversity and led to clonal T-cell expansion. In the dose-escalation cohort, more than 75% of patients were male, and the mean age was roughly 60 years, with a range of about 23 to 90. Of the approximately 50 patients in dose escalation, about 20 had hepatocellular carcinoma, roughly 15 had melanoma, 9 had renal cell carcinoma and 9 had head and neck cancer. Intravenous ivuxolimab was administered to patients every 2 weeks at six dose levels: 0.01, 0.1, 0.3, 1.5, 3 and 10 mg/kg. General findings and caveats noted by the study authors: Low levels of normalized T-cell clonal expansion were also shown by some nonresponding patients. At doses of 0.1 to 3.0 mg/kg, clonal expansion of both CD4+ and CD8+ T cells in blood was seen between baseline and week 6. After ivuxolimab, more expanded clones were found on average in CD8+ T cells than in CD4+ T cells. In the 0.1-3.0 mg/kg groups, partial responders had among the lowest normalized peripheral clonal expansion, particularly in CD8+ T cells. Antigen specificity was not determined for the clonally expanded peripheral T cells.

Turning to this clone: The clone's antigen remains unknown. The record has no base qualities; no much larger clone is one base away.

The cysteine opens and the phenylalanine closes a CDR3 of 12 amino acids. Just the 36-base CDR3 DNA is kept, in frame starting at base 1. V and J are truncated by 10 bases and 1 base respectively, leaving an intervening sequence of 9 bases. The germline V gene (reference sequence) supplies CDR1 PRHDT and CDR2 FYEKMQ. Patients with a history of autoimmune disease or receiving systemic immunosuppression were excluded from the trial. In every dose cohort, peripheral blood was drawn for TCR sequencing at baseline, cycle 4 day 1, and cycle 7 day 1. The samples were drawn from a first-in-human, open-label, multicenter phase I dose-escalation trial of ivuxolimab. Adults with locally advanced or metastatic head and neck squamous cell, hepatocellular, melanoma or renal cell carcinoma were enrolled in the trial. Before TCR sequencing, CD4+ T cells and CD8+ T cells from peripheral blood were sorted into separate populations.

To sequence the TCRbeta CDR3 region, genomic DNA was isolated from the sorted cells. The immunoSEQ Assay was used to sequence the TCRbeta CDR3 regions. Held by TCRdb, this immuneACCESS table contains in-frame sequences only and omits some clones. Under half of the omission traces to an unresolved V gene where checked; the cause of the rest is unknown. This sample comprises 80,000 or so clones, under 90% of them detected only once. Jointly, the top ten make up around 7.5% of the sample. Sequencing was performed on CD4+ or CD8+ T cells sorted from blood, taken in a trial of the OX40 agonist ivuxolimab. The rearrangement combines TRBV13 with TRBJ2-3; no confident D gene assignment can be made. The source of this sequence is an adult with an advanced solid tumor such as melanoma, head and neck, liver or kidney cancer. CDR3 sequence: CATETRTDTQYF. Here is the DNA: TGTGCCACCGAGACCCGCACAGATACGCAGTATTTT.